This entry concerns a single T cell receptor (beta chain). This sample was included in a study of cytomegalovirus exposure and HLA in healthy donors. CDR1 and CDR2 from the germline V gene are MDHEN and SYDVKM. The CDR3 is made up of 19 amino acids. V lost 7 bases and J lost 3; bases outside the gene matches: 18. Primers for the PCR totalled 60 Vbeta and 13 Jbeta. Libraries were prepared by immunoSEQ multiplex PCR; TCRdb keeps only in-frame clonotypes and omits some of them. Of about 100,000 clones listed, around 80% are singletons. The sequence came from a woman in her forties in good health and CMV-seronegative. This chain joins TRBV28 and TRBJ2-2, with 9 bases that match TRBD2. Sample: PBMCs. The CDR3 DNA follows: TGTGCCAGCACCTCCCCGCGGGAGGGGCCTACTTCCGACACCGGGGAGCTGTTTTTT. The encoded protein is CASTSPREGPTSDTGELFF.